This T cell receptor (beta chain) was recovered during a study of cytomegalovirus exposure and HLA in healthy donors (TCRdb year 2017). For context, the study as a whole: An earlier analysis of some 620 of the donors reported under 300 Gb of sequence data and 117 million unique TCR beta sequences obtained from about 179 million T cells. HLA typing covered class I and class II loci at four-digit resolution. Every repertoire in the discovery cohort had been generated on one and the same sequencing platform. The number of donors typed differed by locus, with 629-630 for A, B, C, DRB1 and DQB1, around 560 for DQA1, 600 to 610 for DPA1, and 472 for DPB1. In the later analysis, no new phenotypic data were used to find candidate immune exposures; instead, reliance was placed on TCR beta sequences and their occurrence across donors. An earlier analysis of about 620 of the donors applied high-throughput TCR beta sequencing to assess whether each TCR beta V gene segment acted as functional or pseudogenic. Of the 350 to 450 genotyped donors, approximately 83% fell in the genetic ancestry cluster associated with self-reported Caucasian donors. Alongside the repertoire data, information on donor age, sex, ethnicity and CMV serostatus was compiled. Across around 400 genotyped donors of the cohort, an average of 235,054 unique TCR beta nucleotide sequences per donor were sequenced, and roughly 20% of those sequences were non-productive. Besides the first cohort of roughly 660 subjects, a separate validation cohort made up of over a hundred different subjects was used. Because of strong linkage in the cohort, 4 to 6 DR-DQ haplotypes were treated as single units for association and clustering. Around 320 gigabases of sequencing data and tens of millions of unique TCR sequences were included in an early release covering about 620 HLA-typed donors. High-throughput TCR immunosequencing, statistical association of individual TCRs with disease status, and machine learning were combined to predict cytomegalovirus infection status. The study profiled the T cell repertoires of 500 to 800 subjects by immunosequencing and related them to cytomegalovirus serostatus. In a later genetic analysis, genome-wide SNP genotypes for about three fifths of the roughly 670 donors were used, and that subset was treated as a discovery cohort. The study aimed to test whether cataloging public T cell receptors could reveal signatures of past pathogen exposure. In a later analysis, previously published TCR beta repertoires from several hundred donors were re-analyzed and high-resolution HLA genotyping was added so that TCR occurrence patterns could be studied. What the work shows at the level of the full study, not this receptor alone: A further reported finding was that TCR beta sequences accurately predicted the HLA-A and HLA-B alleles for most subjects in the first cohort. According to a later analysis, most CMV-associated TCR beta chains appeared to be HLA-restricted, and the HLA associations seemed to be driven largely by CMV exposure. About 15 rarely observed V segments, including chromosome 9 orphons, were excluded from the earlier analysis of just under 600 of the donors because counts were too low. A later analysis associated about 17,000 TCR beta sequences with specific HLA alleles at a false discovery rate of 0.05. Only TCR beta chains were sequenced in this cohort, and the absence of alpha or paired-chain data limited detectable features. The authors suggested that the approach could potentially be generalized to other disease states and immunological phenotypes. The study gave a list of 150 to 200 TCR beta chains associated with cytomegalovirus. According to a later analysis, TCR association rates differed among HLA loci, with DRB1 alleles showing the most associated TCRs and HLA-C alleles showing the fewest. A later genetic analysis associated a missense DCLRE1C variant with V-gene and J-gene trimming of TCR beta chains, and an independent cohort replicated the association. Across donors, most TCR sequences were observed very rarely, whereas some public TCRs were present in many individuals. In a later analysis, HLA-associated TCR beta chains showed more clonal expansion and lower generation probabilities than non-associated chains that were equally common. HLA typing was unavailable for some donors at each locus, so association tests used only the typed subset. Correlated functional status among segregating V segments might be attributable to linkage disequilibrium, but an unknown experimental factor could not be ruled out. In an earlier analysis of approximately 600 of the donors, most TCR beta V segments were observed in productive rearrangements about 90% or about 30% of the time, broadly matching IMGT annotations. The sequencing pipeline was judged likely to have produced a cluster of highly shared sequence variants as a technical artifact. According to a later analysis, parvovirus B19, influenza, CMV and Epstein-Barr virus appeared linked to several top co-occurrence clusters. When HLA alleles, especially DR and DQ, strongly co-occurred, attributing TCR associations to individual alleles was difficult. Some IMGT-functional V segments, including TRBV6-2 and TRBV6-3, could not be told apart with the 87-base-pair reads, so those segments were excluded. In a later genetic analysis, fewer N-insertions in productive TCRs were reported among donors in an Asian-associated ancestry cluster than the roughly 640-donor mean. CMV serostatus was the only immune exposure information available for the cohort. Sequencing depth was assumed to be roughly uniform across donors in the presence/absence analyses, though that assumption may not hold. Cytomegalovirus status was reported to be diagnosed by the classifier with high specificity and sensitivity in both the original and validation cohorts. A few of the identified cytomegalovirus-associated TCR beta chains were confirmed in vitro to be specific for cytomegalovirus antigens.

After removal of 6 bases from V and 2 bases from J, the junction retains 6 bases not matched to a gene. The CDR3 runs 15 residues from the cysteine to the phenylalanine. This entry keeps only the CDR3 DNA: 45 bases, framed from base 1. CDR1 MNHNY and CDR2 SVGAGI were looked up in the germline V gene (reference sequence). On this clone itself: Its antigen is not yet known. Per-base qualities were not stored, and no clone one base away is much larger.

Library preparation used the immunoSEQ multiplex PCR assay. For the multiplex PCR, a mixture combining 60 forward primers for TCR Vbeta segments and 13 reverse primers for TCR Jbeta segments was used. The CDR3 region of rearranged TCR beta genes was amplified from genomic DNA by a multiplex PCR assay. The amplified TCR beta libraries were sequenced on the Illumina HiSeq System as 87-base-pair reads. As for the authors' bioinformatics: A later analysis tallied 75 million to 95 million unique TCR beta chains across the 660 or so repertoires, and about 10 million of those chains were shared by two or more donors. To remove PCR and sequencing errors, raw reads were error-corrected and collapsed into unique sequences using a nearest-neighbor algorithm that merged closely related sequences. V, D and J gene segments were assigned by aligning CDR3 sequences to IMGT reference sequences. For a sequence to be retained, at least a six-nucleotide match to both a V gene segment and a J gene segment was required. Rearrangements were called productive when the CDR3 lacked stop codons and stayed in frame with V and J; all others were non-productive. Following IMGT convention, CDR3 was defined as the stretch from the second conserved V-encoded cysteine up to the conserved J-encoded phenylalanine. Sequences without an unambiguous match to a single V gene segment were excluded from the earlier analysis of over 500 of the donors. An earlier analysis of approximately 590 of the donors classified V segments as functional when productive rearrangements were above 56.7% and as segregating when the standard deviation between donors was above 5%. A statistical classification framework was built to diagnose cytomegalovirus status from the catalog of TCR beta chain sequences. In a later analysis, V and J genes were assigned by comparing TCR nucleotide sequences against IMGT/GENE-DB human TR gene sequences. The TCRdist pipeline was used in a later analysis to assign CDR3 sequences and most-parsimonious VDJ recombination scenarios. In a later analysis, each TCR beta chain was defined by its CDR3 amino acid sequence together with its V-gene family, and reads lacking a unique V-gene family were excluded. As a way to deal with suspected cross-contamination and a sequencing artifact, a later analysis dropped approximately 570 nucleotide sequences that were highly shared and had low generation probability. A later analysis calculated a clonal expansion index for each public chain from normalized within-repertoire ranks of inferred template counts. In a later analysis, generation probabilities were computed with a VDJ recombination model fitted to out-of-frame rearrangements, and the resulting probabilities were checked against IGoR. Hypergeometric tests were used in a later analysis to score TCR-TCR, TCR-HLA and TCR-CMV co-occurrence, with a repertoire-size bias correction applied to the TCR pairs. A later analysis estimated false discovery rates by permuting HLA or CMV assignments 20 times. A later analysis grouped co-occurring TCRs with DBSCAN, adding TCRdist sequence similarity when clustering within HLA-allele-positive subsets. For co-occurrence clustering, repertoires with fewer than 30,000 or more than 120,000 public chains were excluded, along with four or five repertoires with anomalous nucleotide sharing. The clones in this table, taken by TCRdb from immuneACCESS, are in-frame only. Not every clone is retained; where verified, under half of the shortfall comes from an unresolved V gene, and the cause of the rest is unknown. V and J calls and clone size are copied from that table; D and trimming were computed from the DNA. The table for this sample lists about 210,000 clones; 75% to 90% of them were counted only once. The ten most abundant clones make up 1.1% of the sample.

The cohort comprised fewer than 750 healthy bone marrow donors. At the time of sampling, all cohort members were nominally healthy, though unrecorded immune exposures were likely present. The donor tested CMV seronegative, placing the donor among the roughly 340 seronegative members of the cohort. Each donor provided a peripheral blood sample, and peripheral blood mononuclear cells were used for TCR beta sequencing. Genomic DNA was extracted from the blood cell samples with the Qiagen DNeasy Blood Extraction Kit. The receptor was isolated from a boy between 2 and 15 years old in good health and CMV-seronegative. The specimen was PBMCs. Rearrangement joined TRBV6-6 to TRBJ1-2, with 10 bases in between that match TRBD1. The nucleotide sequence is given as TGTGCCAGCAGGCTACCGGGACAGGGGAACTATGGCTACACCTTC. It codes for CASRLPGQGNYGYTF.